A selection of T cell receptor beta chains follows, all from one sample in a study of T-cell reconstitution after alpha-beta-depleted transplantation in children. Each CDR3 protein is one row after TCRdb ran MiXCR on the PCR reads. The data show some 460,000 distinct CDR3 sequences, under 20% seen once. Sequencing was performed on PBMCs, mostly from graft donor cells, taken 360 days after TCRalphabeta/CD19-depleted stem cell transplant. The source is a boy in the first two years of life who had a stem cell transplant for Wiskott-Aldrich syndrome, so the T cells may come from the graft donor. Each CDR3 is given with its conserved first and last residue. The order of the fields is V gene, J gene, D gene, clone size, CDR3 protein, CDR3 DNA. D genes are given only for firm matches. Not every row has a clone size; where given, it reads once, few, many or a size class.

v_gene: TRBV5-1
j_gene: TRBJ2-4
d_gene: NA
abundance: NA
CDR3aa: CASSPQGGLLAKNIQYF
CDR3nt: TGCGCCAGCAGCCCCCAAGGGGGTCTGTTAGCCAAAAACATTCAGTACTTC

v_gene: TRBV20-1
j_gene: TRBJ2-3
d_gene: NA
abundance: NA
CDR3aa: CSATVGRVGTDTQYF
CDR3nt: TGCAGTGCTACCGTTGGGCGGGTGGGCACAGATACGCAGTATTTT

v_gene: TRBV20-1
j_gene: TRBJ2-7
d_gene: NA
abundance: few
CDR3aa: CSARIDSYEQYF
CDR3nt: TGCAGTGCCCGAATCGACTCCTACGAGCAGTACTTC

v_gene: TRBV6-2/TRBV6-3
j_gene: TRBJ2-1
d_gene: NA
abundance: NA
CDR3aa: CASSMGYEQFF
CDR3nt: TGTGCCAGCAGTATGGGGTATGAGCAGTTCTTC

v_gene: TRBV20-1
j_gene: TRBJ2-1
d_gene: NA
abundance: few
CDR3aa: CSARGDTHNEQFF
CDR3nt: TGCAGTGCTAGGGGGGACACCCACAATGAGCAGTTCTTC

v_gene: TRBV7-2
j_gene: TRBJ1-2
d_gene: TRBD1
abundance: few
CDR3aa: CASSFQGAAYGYTF
CDR3nt: TGTGCCAGCAGCTTTCAGGGGGCGGCCTATGGCTACACCTTC

v_gene: TRBV5-1
j_gene: TRBJ2-1
d_gene: NA
abundance: NA
CDR3aa: CASSPRGFTNEQFF
CDR3nt: TGCGCCAGCAGCCCTCGGGGGTTCACCAATGAGCAGTTCTTC

v_gene: TRBV5-1
j_gene: TRBJ2-1
d_gene: NA
abundance: NA
CDR3aa: CASSLGGQAYNEQFF
CDR3nt: TGCGCCAGCAGCTTAGGGGGGCAGGCCTACAATGAGCAGTTCTTC

v_gene: TRBV7-7
j_gene: TRBJ2-7
d_gene: NA
abundance: few
CDR3aa: CASTCGDEQYF
CDR3nt: TGTGCCAGCACCTGTGGGGACGAGCAGTACTTC

v_gene: TRBV7-8
j_gene: TRBJ2-7
d_gene: TRBD1
abundance: few
CDR3aa: CASSLPGQGNEQYF
CDR3nt: TGTGCCAGCAGCCTTCCGGGACAGGGGAACGAGCAGTACTTC

v_gene: TRBV24-1
j_gene: TRBJ2-5
d_gene: TRBD2
abundance: few
CDR3aa: CATSDPRLAGKETQYF
CDR3nt: TGTGCCACCAGTGACCCACGACTAGCAGGGAAAGAGACCCAGTACTTC

v_gene: TRBV6-2/TRBV6-3
j_gene: TRBJ2-1
d_gene: NA
abundance: few
CDR3aa: CASSYIERVNNEQFF
CDR3nt: TGTGCCAGCAGTTACATCGAGCGGGTTAACAATGAGCAGTTCTTC

v_gene: TRBV5-5
j_gene: TRBJ2-2
d_gene: NA
abundance: NA
CDR3aa: CASSLVVRTGELFF
CDR3nt: TGTGCCAGCAGCTTGGTCGTGAGGACCGGGGAGCTGTTTTTT

v_gene: TRBV11-2
j_gene: TRBJ2-1
d_gene: NA
abundance: few
CDR3aa: CASSHGTVYNEQFF
CDR3nt: TGTGCCAGCAGCCATGGGACTGTCTACAATGAGCAGTTCTTC

v_gene: TRBV20-1
j_gene: TRBJ2-4
d_gene: NA
abundance: NA
CDR3aa: CSDYFLAKNIQYF
CDR3nt: TGCAGTGATTATTTCTTAGCCAAAAACATTCAGTACTTC

v_gene: TRBV6-1
j_gene: TRBJ2-7
d_gene: NA
abundance: few
CDR3aa: CTSSERSPYEQYF
CDR3nt: TGTACCAGCAGTGAGCGAAGCCCCTACGAGCAGTACTTC

v_gene: TRBV28
j_gene: TRBJ2-4
d_gene: NA
abundance: NA
CDR3aa: CASSLLTGQLSKNIQYF
CDR3nt: TGTGCCAGCAGTTTATTGACAGGCCAACTATCCAAAAACATTCAGTACTTC

v_gene: TRBV5-1
j_gene: TRBJ2-5
d_gene: NA
abundance: NA
CDR3aa: CASSLGLLTQRKTQYF
CDR3nt: TGCGCCAGCAGCTTGGGCCTGCTGACTCAGAGGAAGACCCAGTACTTC

v_gene: TRBV5-1
j_gene: TRBJ2-5
d_gene: NA
abundance: few
CDR3aa: CASSLVQAQETQYF
CDR3nt: TGCGCCAGCAGCTTGGTACAGGCCCAAGAGACCCAGTACTTC

v_gene: TRBV4-3
j_gene: TRBJ1-1
d_gene: NA
abundance: few
CDR3aa: CASSQDGVNTEAFF
CDR3nt: TGCGCCAGCAGCCAAGATGGAGTGAACACTGAAGCTTTCTTT

v_gene: TRBV5-1
j_gene: TRBJ2-1
d_gene: TRBD2
abundance: NA
CDR3aa: CATTNTGTSGGEQFF
CDR3nt: TGCGCCACCACTAATACCGGGACTAGCGGGGGTGAGCAGTTCTTC

v_gene: TRBV15
j_gene: TRBJ2-1
d_gene: NA
abundance: few
CDR3aa: CATSRELAMGLYNEQFF
CDR3nt: TGTGCCACCAGCAGAGAGTTGGCAATGGGGCTATACAATGAGCAGTTCTTC

v_gene: TRBV30
j_gene: TRBJ2-3
d_gene: NA
abundance: few
CDR3aa: CAWSPDSGDTQYF
CDR3nt: TGTGCCTGGAGTCCCGACTCAGGGGATACGCAGTATTTT

v_gene: TRBV25-1
j_gene: TRBJ2-3
d_gene: NA
abundance: NA
CDR3aa: CASSVLGGLQRGRPTDTQYF
CDR3nt: TGTGCCAGCAGTGTTCTAGGGGGGCTGCAACGCGGGAGACCAACAGATACGCAGTATTTT